Below are 4 T cell receptor beta chains sequenced from a single sample in a study of T cell responses to AZD1222 COVID-19 vaccine (dated by TCRdb to the early 2020s). This specimen's time point label, interpreted: about 28 days (+/-7) after the second vaccine dose. The library was produced with the immunoSEQ multiplex PCR assay. TCRdb obtained this table from immuneACCESS and retained in-frame rearrangements with V and J assigned. These tables miss some clones; where compared with another copy, unresolved V genes account for less than half of the shortfall, and the remainder is unexplained. Present in this sample are 100,000 to 150,000 clones, 75% to 85% of which were seen just once. Jointly, the top ten make up roughly a quarter of the sample. This specimen consisted of peripheral blood, obtained 28 days after the second AZD1222 dose. These receptors were taken from an adult who received the AZD1222 COVID-19 vaccine.

The chain combines TRBV5-1 with TRBJ2-3; possible D gene TRBD1, 6 bases. The CDR3 has 15 residues. Trimming removed 2 bases from V and 0 bases from J, with 10 bases in between. CDR1 and CDR2 (germline): SGHRS, YFSETQ. The CDR3 DNA sequence: TGCGCCAGCAGCTTTTCAGGGGATAGCACAGATACGCAGTATTTT. It yields the protein CASSFSGDSTDTQYF.

This clone was found a few times. This chain connects TRBV7-8 to TRBJ2-7; D remains ambiguous. CDR3 length equals 13 residues. Trimming took off 5 bases at V and 10 bases at J, with 18 bases between the two ends. Per germline, CDR1 SGHVS and CDR2 FQNEAQ. This chain's CDR3 is CASSPAETRPQYF. The CDR3 DNA is TGTGCCAGCAGCCCTGCCGAGACCCGCCCCCAGTACTTC. Looking up the rest from reference TRBV7-8 and TRBJ2-7 gives the full variable domain: GAGVSQSPRYKVAKRGQDVALRCDPISGHVSLFWYQQALGQGPEFLTYFQNEAQLDKSGLPSDRFFAERPEGSVSTLKIQRTQQEDSAVYLCASSPAETRPQYFGPGTRLTVT.

The chain combines TRBV11-3 with TRBJ2-5; possible D gene TRBD1, 6 bases. CDR3 length equals 15 residues. The V gene's germline CDR1 is SGHNT and CDR2 YENEEA. The V gene lost 1 base and the J gene lost 5 bases, with 14 bases spanning the gap. The CDR3 nucleotides read TGTGCCAGCAGCTTAGGTGGGGGCCGGTTCGAGACCCAGTACTTC. As protein: CASSLGGGRFETQYF.

This sequence joins TRBV12-3 or TRBV12-4 and TRBJ1-5; 7 nucleotides line up with TRBD1. The trim removed 5 bases at V and 3 bases at J, leaving 1 base unmatched. The CDR3 spans 13 residues. CDR3 protein: CASSTGDNQPQHF. The CDR3 nucleotides read TGTGCCAGCAGTACAGGGGACAATCAGCCCCAGCATTTT.